What follows are 30 T cell receptor beta chains derived from one specimen sequenced in a study of T-cell reconstitution after alpha-beta-depleted transplantation in children. Unique molecular identifiers tagged the TCRbeta library. MiXCR, applied by TCRdb to the PCR reads, yields one record per CDR3 protein. Of approximately 590,000 distinct CDR3 sequences in the sample, approximately 10% were seen once. Specimen: PBMCs from the stem cell graft donor, collected from the stem cell graft. These receptors were taken from a human donor who donated a stem cell graft to a child with acute myeloid leukemia.

This clonotype has a handful of counts. The V gene is TRBV20-1, the J gene TRBJ2-7; TRBD2 agrees at 8 bases. From germline, CDR1 is DFQATT and CDR2 SNEGSKA (reference sequence). CDR3 length: 13 amino acids. The V gene end was trimmed by 6 bases and the J gene end by 1 base; junction bases not matched to a gene: 5. CDR3 protein: CSAVAGSSYEQYF. CDR3 nucleotides: TGCAGTGCCGTAGCGGGATCTTCCTACGAGCAGTACTTC.

This clonotype was seen at least ten times. The chain uses TRBV12-3 or TRBV12-4 and TRBJ2-5, with 7 bases fitting TRBD1. The CDR3 is 13 amino acids. With V trimmed by 1 base and J by 7 bases, 3 bases remained unmatched. The CDR3 DNA sequence: TGTGCCAGCAGTTTAGACAGGGGATGGACCCAGTACTTC. Residues: CASSLDRGWTQYF.

This clonotype was recorded many times. This rearrangement joins TRBV4-3 to TRBJ2-1; TRBD2 agrees at 9 bases. V lost 0 bases and J lost 3; bases outside the gene matches: 6. The CDR3 extends over 17 amino acids. Germline values: CDR1 LGHNA, CDR2 YSLEER. This chain's CDR3 is CASSQDGAGGFYNEQFF. In DNA, the CDR3 is TGCGCCAGCAGCCAAGATGGGGCGGGAGGGTTCTACAATGAGCAGTTCTTC.

This clonotype was observed many times. The rearrangement uses TRBV12-3 or TRBV12-4 and TRBJ2-1; TRBD2 matches at 11 bases. The CDR3 consists of 15 residues. V lost 6 bases, J lost 10 bases, and 11 bases stayed unmatched. CDR3 coding DNA: TGTGCCAGCAGGCCGACTAGCGGGAACCCCGTCGAGCAGTTCTTC. Protein product: CASRPTSGNPVEQFF.

The chain recombines TRBV20-1 with TRBJ2-5; possibly TRBD1 for D (5 bases). The V and J ends lost 6 bases and 4 bases respectively, with 18 bases between them. CDR3 length: 14 amino acids. Germline CDR1 reads DFQATT; CDR2 reads SNEGSKA (reference sequence). CDR3 coding DNA: TGCAGTGCCCAAAGCGCAGGGTTCCGAGAGACCCAGTACTTC. Amino acid sequence: CSAQSAGFRETQYF.

This clonotype has ten or more counts. This chain links TRBV12-3 or TRBV12-4 with TRBJ2-3; the D gene is possibly TRBD2 (7 bases). Trimming removed 2 bases from V and 5 bases from J, with 38 bases in between. CDR3 size: 23 residues. The CDR3 DNA reads TGTGCCAGCAGTTTAAGTGGCAGGGGAGGGTTGATGGCTCCTCGAAGTAGGAGAGATACGCAGTATTTT. Translated: CASSLSGRGGLMAPRSRRDTQYF.

This clonotype was counted between two and nine times. This chain connects TRBV20-1 to TRBJ2-7; tentatively, D is TRBD2 (6 bases). Germline lookup yields CDR1 DFQATT and CDR2 SNEGSKA (reference sequence). The CDR3 covers 14 residues. V lost 1 base, J lost 2 bases, and 12 bases lay in between. The CDR3 is CSARGDSGTYEQYF. CDR3 in DNA: TGCAGTGCTAGAGGAGATAGCGGCACCTACGAGCAGTACTTC.

For this clonotype: Sequence at one end of the junction differs from germline and may be a read error. This chain connects TRBV7-7 to TRBJ2-5; 9 nucleotides align to TRBD2. From germline, CDR1 is SSHAT and CDR2 FNYEAQ (reference sequence). This CDR3 contains 16 residues. The CDR3 reads CASSFDRGRVGETQYF. CDR3 DNA sequence: TGTGCTAGCAGCTTCGACCGCGGGAGGGTGGGAGAGACCCAGTACTTC.

Concerning this clonotype itself: This may be a read error: a much more frequent sequence differs by one nucleotide. The conserved phenylalanine or tryptophan is not found at the CDR3 terminus, so this likely reflects a read error. This chain connects TRBV10-3 to TRBJ2-3; TRBD2 matches at 11 bases. Germline CDR1 and CDR2: ENHRY and SYGVKD. Germline trimming cut 0 bases from V and 3 bases from J; bases unmatched to any gene: 5. The CDR3 is 17 amino acids. The CDR3 DNA is TGTGCCATCAGTGAGTCGGCTAGCGGGAGGTCGACAGATACGCAGTATTAT. Amino acid sequence: CAISESASGRSTDTQYY.

This chain links TRBV4-3 with TRBJ1-5, with D uncertain. The CDR3 spans 15 residues. Trimming left V 0 bases short and J 4 bases short, with 10 bases between. Germline CDR1 is LGHNA and CDR2 is YSLEER. This CDR3 is CASSQDLRANQPQHF. CDR3 DNA sequence: TGCGCCAGCAGCCAAGATCTAAGGGCGAATCAGCCCCAGCATTTT.

The rearrangement uses TRBV3-1 and TRBJ2-1, with D perhaps being TRBD1 or TRBD2 (7 bases each). Germline lookup yields CDR1 LGHDT and CDR2 YNNKEL (reference sequence). The CDR3 runs 14 residues. The V end was cut by 0 bases, the J end by 9 bases, with 12 bases between. Written as DNA, the CDR3 is TGTGCCAGCAGCCAAGAGCAGGGGGGGGCTGAGCAGTTCTTC. Its translation: CASSQEQGGAEQFF.

The table lists this clonotype with many counts. The chain combines TRBV29-1 with TRBJ2-2; the D gene is possibly TRBD2 (5 bases). The CDR3 has 14 residues. V lost 3 bases to trimming and J lost 6 bases, with 14 bases between them. Germline V gene data show CDR1 as SQVTM and CDR2 as ANQGSEA. The CDR3 DNA follows: TGCAGCGTTGAGACCCCCCAGAGGGCCGGGGAGCTGTTTTTT. Amino acid sequence: CSVETPQRAGELFF.

This clonotype was found a few times. The V and J genes are TRBV29-1 and TRBJ2-2, with D perhaps TRBD2 (7 bases). V shed 1 base and J shed 7 bases, with 19 bases lying between them. Germline V lookup: CDR1 SQVTM, CDR2 ANQGSEA. This CDR3 has 16 amino acids. The CDR3 sequence: CSVEVARGAGNGELFF. CDR3 DNA sequence: TGCAGCGTTGAAGTGGCTCGGGGGGCCGGGAACGGGGAGCTGTTTTTT.

This clonotype came up once. The rearrangement uses TRBV7-9 and TRBJ2-1; 7 nucleotides align to TRBD2. Per germline, CDR1 SEHNR and CDR2 FQNEAQ (reference sequence). V shed 1 base and J 6 bases; nucleotides not matched to a gene: 9. There are 16 residues in the CDR3. CDR3 DNA sequence: TGTGCCAGCAGCTTAGGCCGGCTAGCGGCAGGCAATGAGCAGTTCTTC. This translates into CASSLGRLAAGNEQFF.

This clonotype showed up just a few times. The rearrangement joins TRBV7-9 to TRBJ2-7; D gene ambiguous. The CDR3 loop spans 14 amino acids. Germline CDR1 reads SEHNR; CDR2 reads FQNEAQ (reference sequence). Trimming stripped 5 bases from V and 0 bases from J, with 11 bases between. CDR3 loop: CASSPEGYSYEQYF. The CDR3 bases are TGTGCCAGCAGCCCGGAAGGGTACTCCTACGAGCAGTACTTC.

This clonotype has more than one count but fewer than ten. V and J are TRBV2 and TRBJ2-2, with a tentative D call TRBD2 (6 bases). In germline, CDR1 is SNHLY, CDR2 FYNNEI. Trimming stripped 6 bases from V and 2 bases from J, with 16 bases between. This CDR3 has 16 amino acids. The CDR3 loop is CASSSAGGINTGELFF. In DNA form, the CDR3 reads TGTGCCAGCAGCTCCGCTGGGGGGATTAACACCGGGGAGCTGTTTTTT.

This clonotype was observed a few times. The chain joins TRBV20-1 to TRBJ2-3; perhaps TRBD2 as D (5 bases). The CDR3 covers 14 residues. The V end was cut by 5 bases, the J end by 0 bases, with 12 bases between. Germline V gene lookup returns CDR1 DFQATT and CDR2 SNEGSKA (reference sequence). The CDR3 protein is CSASERASTDTQYF. The DNA for the CDR3 is TGCAGTGCTTCCGAGAGGGCTAGCACAGATACGCAGTATTTT.

The chain couples TRBV6-2 or TRBV6-3 to TRBJ1-1; no reliable D call. V lost 0 bases, J lost 9 bases, and 8 bases lay in between. Per germline, CDR1 MNHEY and CDR2 SVGEGT. The length of the CDR3 is 12 residues. The CDR3 here is CASSYSGSQAFF. The CDR3 DNA sequence: TGTGCCAGCAGTTACTCGGGCAGCCAAGCTTTCTTT.

The gene calls are TRBV12-3 or TRBV12-4 and TRBJ2-3; D possibly uses TRBD1 or TRBD2 (5 bases each). The CDR3 is 16 amino acids. V lost 5 bases, J lost 2 bases, and 17 bases lay in between. CDR3 sequence: CASSISNPGTTDTQYF. Here the CDR3 DNA reads TGTGCCAGCAGTATAAGTAACCCGGGGACCACAGATACGCAGTATTTT.

This chain joins TRBV6-5 and TRBJ2-3; D gene uncertain. The CDR3 sequence is 16 residues long. V lost 5 bases, J lost 3 bases, and 18 bases lay in between. Germline loops: CDR1 MNHEY, CDR2 SVGAGI. CDR3 in DNA: TGTGCCAGCAGTCATCGAGATGGTCTAGGTACAGATACGCAGTATTTT. It codes for CASSHRDGLGTDTQYF.

This clonotype was detected many times. V gene TRBV29-1 combines with J gene TRBJ2-3, with D possibly being TRBD2 (5 bases). The CDR3 contains 16 residues. Per germline, CDR1 SQVTM and CDR2 ANQGSEA. Trimming left V 3 bases short and J 2 bases short, with 18 bases between. CDR3 nucleotide sequence: TGCAGCGTTGATAACCGGGCGGGCGGAGTCACAGATACGCAGTATTTT. This translates into CSVDNRAGGVTDTQYF.

This clonotype was seen a few times. The rearrangement links TRBV10-3 to TRBJ2-2; 9 bases line up with TRBD2. CDR1 is ENHRY, CDR2 SYGVKD, per germline. V shed 4 bases, J shed 7 bases, and the junction held 7 bases outside the gene matches. The CDR3 sequence is 15 residues long. The CDR3 region is CAISALAGNVGELFF. CDR3 coding DNA: TGTGCCATCAGTGCCCTAGCGGGAAACGTCGGGGAGCTGTTTTTT.

The chain uses TRBV7-9 and TRBJ1-4, with D maybe TRBD1 (6 bases). The CDR3 length is 17 residues. CDR1 is SEHNR, CDR2 FQNEAQ, per germline (reference sequence). The V end lost 5 bases, the J end lost 0 bases, and 16 bases lay between the germline ends. The CDR3 sequence: CASSPPRTATTNEKLFF. As DNA, the CDR3 is TGTGCCAGCAGCCCCCCCCGGACAGCTACAACTAATGAAAAACTGTTTTTT. Complete variable domain (other parts from reference TRBV7-9 and TRBJ1-4): DTGVSQNPRHKITKRGQNVTFRCDPISEHNRLYWYRQTLGQGPEFLTYFQNEAQLEKSRLLSDRFSAERPKGSFSTLEIQRTEQGDSAMYLCASSPPRTATTNEKLFFGSGTQLSVL.

Concerning this clonotype itself: One end of the junction does not line up with germline, which may come from a read error. The J gene is TRBJ2-3, the V gene TRBV2; 7 bases line up with TRBD2. The CDR3 has 14 residues. The germline gives CDR1 SNHLY, CDR2 FYNNEI. CDR3 nucleotide sequence: TGTGCCAGCGGAACTAGCGAACTCACAGATACGCACTATTTT. As protein: CASGTSELTDTHYF.

The V call is TRBV29-1, the J call TRBJ2-1; D unresolved. The ends were cut back, 4 bases at V and 7 bases at J, with 5 bases in the middle. Per germline, CDR1 SQVTM and CDR2 ANQGSEA. The CDR3 contains 10 residues. CDR3 region: CSVGPNEQFF. The CDR3 DNA reads as TGCAGCGTTGGACCTAATGAGCAGTTCTTC.

This clonotype was recorded a few times. J is TRBJ2-5 and V is TRBV28; TRBD1 matches at 8 bases. The CDR3 runs 17 residues. Germline trimming cut 7 bases from V and 5 bases from J; bases unmatched to any gene: 18. CDR1 and CDR2 (germline): MDHEN, SYDVKM. CDR3 coding DNA: TGTGCCAGCAAGTACCGGCCCCCCGGGACAGGTTATGAGACCCAGTACTTC. It specifies CASKYRPPGTGYETQYF.

In this sample, this clonotype turned up a few times. This sequence joins TRBV7-2 and TRBJ2-5, with no clear D. The CDR3 length is 13 residues. Trimming removed 5 bases at V and 2 bases at J, with 9 bases between. Germline lookup yields CDR1 SGHTA and CDR2 FQGNSA. The CDR3 reads CASSPWVQETQYF. CDR3 coding DNA: TGTGCCAGCAGCCCATGGGTTCAAGAGACCCAGTACTTC.

This clonotype was observed at least ten times. The chain is built from TRBV14 and TRBJ2-3; D unclear. Trimming removed 0 bases from V and 6 bases from J, with 10 bases in between. The germline gives CDR1 SGHDN, CDR2 FVKESK. This CDR3 has 14 amino acids. The CDR3 DNA sequence: TGTGCCAGCAGCCAAGAACAATCCTGGGATACGCAGTATTTT. Translation: CASSQEQSWDTQYF.

The rearrangement joins TRBV20-1 to TRBJ2-1; no clear D. V lost 6 bases to trimming and J lost 3 bases, with 12 bases between them. The CDR3 is 13 residues long. Germline V gene sequence: CDR1 DFQATT, CDR2 SNEGSKA (reference sequence). In nucleotides, the CDR3 is TGCAGTGCGCAAGAGGACCTCTACAATGAGCAGTTCTTC. Its translation: CSAQEDLYNEQFF.

This clonotype was seen at least ten times. This chain connects TRBV20-1 to TRBJ2-1; D may correspond to TRBD1 or TRBD2 (5 bases each). V was trimmed by 6 bases and J by 14 bases, leaving 14 bases between them. The CDR3 is 10 amino acids. CDR1 and CDR2 (germline): DFQATT, SNEGSKA (reference sequence). The CDR3 sequence: CSANRDLEFF. CDR3 in DNA: TGCAGTGCAAACCGGGACCTAGAGTTCTTC.